A single sample is the source of the 9 T cell receptor beta chains below, sequenced in a study of blood T cell repertoires in COVID-19. Method: immunoSEQ multiplex PCR; TCRdb's copy keeps in-frame clones and lacks some. The table includes a few hundred thousand clones, around nine tenths detected once. Sequencing was done on a sample of peripheral blood. The receptors originated from a young man with COVID-19, enrolled during active disease.

The CDR3, as DNA: TGTGCCAGCAGCTCACGACAGGACCAAGAGACCCAGTACTTC. Translated, it gives CASSSRQDQETQYF. The chain couples TRBV5-4 to TRBJ2-5, with a tentative D call TRBD1 (6 bases). CDR3 length: 14 amino acids. The germline V gene encodes CDR1 SGHNT and CDR2 YYREEE (reference sequence). Trimming cost V 3 bases and J 0 bases, with 9 bases left between them.

V is TRBV21-1 and J is TRBJ1-5; TRBD1, the table's D call, was not compared with the DNA. TRBV21-1 is recorded as a pseudogene. The CDR3 contains 16 residues. CDR3 amino acids: CASSTNRDSHNQPQHF. DNA for the CDR3: TGTGCCAGCAGCACAAACCGGGACAGTCACAATCAGCCCCAGCATTTT.

The DNA of the CDR3 is TGTGCCAGCAGCCAACAGGGGACATCTGGGGCCAACGTCCTGACTTTC. Protein sequence: CASSQQGTSGANVLTF. V and J are TRBV3-1 (or the pseudogene TRBV3-2) and TRBJ2-6, with TRBD1 as a possible D gene (6 bases). Trimming took off 2 bases at V and 1 base at J, with 9 bases between the two ends. CDR1 and CDR2 (germline): LGHDT, YNNKEL (reference sequence). This CDR3 is built from 16 residues.

The DNA for the CDR3 is TGTGCCAGTAGTTCCGTAGCAGATACGCAGTATTTT. Encoded protein: CASSSVADTQYF. The chain carries TRBV19 and TRBJ2-3; D call uncertain. The V and J ends lost 5 bases and 4 bases respectively, with 7 bases between them. The CDR3 loop spans 12 amino acids. Germline V gene sequence: CDR1 LNHDA, CDR2 SQIVND (reference sequence).

The CDR3 sequence: CASSATAGGDNEQFF. The CDR3 DNA sequence: TGTGCCAGCTCGGCGACTGCCGGGGGGGACAATGAGCAGTTCTTC. The chain carries TRBV18 and TRBJ2-1, with 8 bases lining up with TRBD2. From germline, CDR1 is KGHSH and CDR2 LQKENI. The CDR3 is 15 amino acids. J lost 5 bases, V lost 6 bases, and 9 bases had no gene match.

The CDR3 DNA follows: TGTGCCAGCAGCCAATTTGCGACTAGCGGGGGAGACGTAAAGAACAATGAGCAGTTCTTC. Translating gives CASSQFATSGGDVKNNEQFF. The chain carries TRBV4-2 and TRBJ2-1; 12 bases fit TRBD2. Germline CDR1 LGHNA, CDR2 YNFKEQ. Trimming at V came to 2 bases and at J to 5 bases, leaving 16 bases not matched to a gene. The CDR3 is made up of 20 amino acids.

The V call is TRBV2, the J call TRBJ2-7, with TRBD2 identical over 11 bases. The germline CDR1 and CDR2 sequences are SNHLY and FYNNEI. This CDR3 comprises 13 residues. V shed 4 bases and J 6 bases; nucleotides not matched to a gene: 2. Here the CDR3 reads CASSGLAGSEQYF. CDR3 in DNA: TGTGCCAGCAGTGGACTAGCGGGGAGCGAGCAGTACTTC. The variable domain in full, completed from reference TRBV2 and TRBJ2-7, reads EPEVTQTPSHQVTQMGQEVILRCVPISNHLYFYWYRQILGQKVEFLVSFYNNEISEKSEIFDDQFSVERPDGSNFTLKIRSTKLEDSAMYFCASSGLAGSEQYFGPGTRLTVT.

The chain is built from TRBV15 and TRBJ1-2; no reliable D call. Germline lookup yields CDR1 LNHNV and CDR2 YYDKDF (reference sequence). Trimming stripped 3 bases from V and 9 bases from J, with 8 bases between. The length of the CDR3 is 11 residues. In nucleotides, the CDR3 is TGTGCCACCAGCAGGCCTGAGCGCTACACCTTC. It is translated as CATSRPERYTF.

CDR3 DNA sequence: TGCGCCAGCAGCCAACTTTTGGGCTATGGCACAGATACGCAGTATTTT. This codes for CASSQLLGYGTDTQYF. This sequence joins TRBV4-1 and TRBJ2-3, with unresolved D. This CDR3 has 16 residues. The V and J ends lost 2 bases and 1 base respectively, with 13 bases between them. Germline assignment: CDR1 MGHRA and CDR2 YSYEKL.